The following is a TCR beta chain sequence with its context. Individuals drawn from about 26 US areas were about 18 to 90 years old. These data come from a study of blood T cell repertoires in COVID-19. Turning to the study itself: Samples came from the United States, Italy and Spain, spanning acute and convalescent COVID-19. Sources were T cells, B-cell-depleted T cells, or PBMCs; the material itself was cDNA or gDNA.

Per the original data handling: Using reference gene primer amplification, nucleated cell counts were estimated. Using immunoSEQ multiplex PCR, the repertoire was profiled, and TCRdb retains in-frame clones only, with some absent. D and trimming were read from the DNA, whereas the V and J calls and clone size are those reported in that table. The repertoire has more than 150,000 clones, roughly 80% of them found once; the top ten carry 14%. This CDR3 is built from 14 residues. V lost 0 bases and J 3 bases, leaving 8 bases between the germline ends. Germline values: CDR1 SGHVS, CDR2 FNYEAQ. The V and J genes are TRBV7-6 and TRBJ1-1; possible D gene TRBD1, 5 bases. This clonotype originated in a man between 60 and 75 years old who had been exposed to COVID-19. Sequencing input: PBMCs or T cells enriched from blood (not recorded which). The CDR3 DNA follows: TGTGCCAGCAGCTTAGCAGGGGACTACACTGAAGCTTTCTTT. As protein: CASSLAGDYTEAFF.